This T cell receptor (beta chain) was captured in a study of CD8+ T cells in alopecia areata. Looking at the study overall: The drug, tofacitinib, lasted 6 to 18 months, followed by 6 months off drug. Among treated patients, severity was scored by affected scalp area percentage.

Extraction and reverse transcription of RNA yielded cDNA as the sequencing template. TCRdb's table, derived via immunoSEQ multiplex PCR, lists solely in-frame clones and lacks some. The sample records over 35,000 clones, roughly 90% being singletons. As to this clone: Antigen: not known.

General observations from the study: There were many expanded lesional clones persisting in scalp and blood during tofacitinib.

Specified treatment: oral pan-JAK inhibitor, 5-10 mg twice daily. Lesional scalp punch biopsies and peripheral blood came from alopecia areata patients. The V gene's germline CDR1 is SGHAT and CDR2 FQNNGV. J was trimmed by 4 bases and V by 5 bases; bases with no gene match: 13. The CDR3 extends over 17 amino acids. The receptor's source is a human donor with alopecia areata. The specimen was CD8+ T cells sorted from blood, collected at week 24, from a patient treated with tofacitinib. The chain carries TRBV11-2 and TRBJ2-1; 8 positions agree with TRBD2. The CDR3 region has the DNA TGTGCCAGCAGCCAATTCGAGGGTAGCGGGGTTTACAATGAGCAGTTCTTC. Protein product: CASSQFEGSGVYNEQFF.